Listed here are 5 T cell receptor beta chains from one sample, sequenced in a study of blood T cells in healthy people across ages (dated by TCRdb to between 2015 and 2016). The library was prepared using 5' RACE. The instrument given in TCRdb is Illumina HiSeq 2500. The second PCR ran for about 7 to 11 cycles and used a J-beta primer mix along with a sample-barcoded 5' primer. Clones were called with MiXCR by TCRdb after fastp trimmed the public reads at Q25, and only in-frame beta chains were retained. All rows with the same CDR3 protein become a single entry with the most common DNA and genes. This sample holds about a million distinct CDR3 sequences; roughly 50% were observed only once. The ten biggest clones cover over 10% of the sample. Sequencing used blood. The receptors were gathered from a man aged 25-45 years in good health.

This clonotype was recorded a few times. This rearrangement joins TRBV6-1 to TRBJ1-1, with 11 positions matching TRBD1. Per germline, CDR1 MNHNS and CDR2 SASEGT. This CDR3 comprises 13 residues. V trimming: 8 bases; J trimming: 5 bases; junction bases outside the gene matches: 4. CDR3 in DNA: TGTGCCAGCCAGGACAGGGGGCGGACTGAAGCTTTCTTT. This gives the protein CASQDRGRTEAFF.

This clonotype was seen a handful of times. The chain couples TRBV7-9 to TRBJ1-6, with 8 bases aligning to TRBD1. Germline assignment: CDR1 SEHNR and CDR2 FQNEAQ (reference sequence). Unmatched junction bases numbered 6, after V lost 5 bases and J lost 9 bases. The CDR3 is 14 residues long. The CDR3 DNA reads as TGTGCCAGCAGCAAGGGACAGGCCGCTTCACCCCTCCACTTT. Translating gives CASSKGQAASPLHF.

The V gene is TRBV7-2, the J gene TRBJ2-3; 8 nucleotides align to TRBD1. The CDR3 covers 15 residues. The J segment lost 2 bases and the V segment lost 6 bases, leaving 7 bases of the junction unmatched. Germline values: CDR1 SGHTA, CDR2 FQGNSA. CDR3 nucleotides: TGTGCCAGCAGTCCGTGGGGACAGGTCACAGATACGCAGTATTTT. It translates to CASSPWGQVTDTQYF.

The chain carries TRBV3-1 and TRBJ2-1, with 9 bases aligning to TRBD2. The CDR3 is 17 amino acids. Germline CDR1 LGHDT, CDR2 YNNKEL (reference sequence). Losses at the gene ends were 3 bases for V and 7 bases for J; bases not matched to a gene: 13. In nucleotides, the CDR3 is TGTGCCAGCAGCCATCCAATTACCGGGACTAGCACAAATGAGCAGTTCTTC. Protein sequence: CASSHPITGTSTNEQFF.

In nucleotides, the CDR3 is TGTGCCAGCAGTCCTACTCCAGGGGATGGTTCGTCCTACGAGCAGTACTTC. Translating gives CASSPTPGDGSSYEQYF. The chain employs TRBV7-9 and TRBJ2-7; D might be TRBD1 (6 bases). There are 17 residues in the CDR3. Looked up from germline, CDR1 is SEHNR and CDR2 is FQNEAQ (reference sequence). With 6 bases removed from V and 1 base from J, the gap between germline ends came to 22 bases. The full variable domain, with the rest looked up from reference TRBV7-9 and TRBJ2-7, is DTGVSQNPRHKITKRGQNVTFRCDPISEHNRLYWYRQTLGQGPEFLTYFQNEAQLEKSRLLSDRFSAERPKGSFSTLEIQRTEQGDSAMYLCASSPTPGDGSSYEQYFGPGTRLTVT.